This T cell receptor (beta chain) was recovered during a study of blood T cell repertoires in COVID-19. Overall study: Spain, Italy and the United States supplied samples that represented acute and convalescent COVID-19.

The CDR3 is 14 residues long. V dropped 5 bases and J dropped 5 bases, with 15 bases sitting between them. Germline CDR1 MNHEY, CDR2 SVGAGI. Cohort 3 donors were reported recovered after two negative PCRs, clearance, or symptom resolution. Repertoires were generated with immunoSEQ multiplex PCR, while TCRdb's copy carries only in-frame clones and drops some. The profile covers around 160,000 clones, with around 80% appearing a single time and under 15% taken by the ten largest. The rearrangement links TRBV6-5 to TRBJ1-1; D remains ambiguous. The receptor was derived from a woman in her sixties or seventies who had recovered from COVID-19. The sequenced material came from PBMCs or T cells enriched from blood (not recorded which). The DNA for the CDR3 is TGTGCCAGCAGTCGGGTGCCGGGGAGGACTGAAGCTTTCTTT. Protein sequence: CASSRVPGRTEAFF.